The 31 T cell receptor beta chains below were found in one sample sequenced in a study of low-dose radiotherapy and immunotherapy resistance in tumors. Covering alpha and beta chains, TRAV- and TRBV-specific primers were used for the first-strand cDNA. TCRs were put through 20 to 25 PCR cycles of amplification with Phusion. A constant-region primer and the V-primer adapter served as the primer pair. TCRdb itself ran the reads through MiXCR, one entry per CDR3 protein. The repertoire has 8,500 to 14,000 distinct CDR3 sequences, 65% of them found once; the top ten carry approximately 12%. The receptors were sampled from a human donor with advanced metastatic prostate, ovarian, gallbladder or colorectal cancer (not recorded which). This table probably holds off-target reads from a library built for another chain.

V usage is TRBV5-1 and J usage is TRBJ1-1; 9 bases agree with TRBD1. V shed 4 bases, J shed 5 bases, and the junction held 6 bases outside the gene matches. This CDR3 is built from 14 residues. CDR1 SGHRS and CDR2 YFSETQ come from the germline V gene. The chain's CDR3 is CASSAGQGKTEAFF. The CDR3 DNA reads as TGCGCCAGCAGCGCCGGACAGGGGAAGACTGAAGCTTTCTTT. Combining the CDR3 with reference TRBV5-1 and TRBJ1-1 gives the whole variable domain KAGVTQTPRYLIKTRGQQVTLSCSPISGHRSVSWYQQTPGQGLQFLFEYFSETQRNKGNFPGRFSGRQFSNSRSEMNVSTLELGDSALYLCASSAGQGKTEAFFGQGTRLTVV.

This rearrangement joins TRBV5-1 to TRBJ2-1, with 14 positions matching TRBD2. From germline, CDR1 is SGHRS and CDR2 YFSETQ. V gave up 4 bases and J gave up 1 base; unmatched junction bases: 7. The CDR3 length is 18 residues. CDR3 protein: CASSGPGTSGGSYNEQFF. The CDR3 DNA sequence: TGCGCCAGCAGCGGGCCCGGGACTAGCGGGGGATCCTACAATGAGCAGTTCTTC.

Of note for this clonotype: A junction boundary mismatches the germline segment, possibly from a read error. The chain links TRBV7-2 to TRBJ2-5; D is possibly TRBD1 (7 bases). In germline, CDR1 is SGHTA, CDR2 FQGNSA. The CDR3 is 17 residues long. DNA of the CDR3: TGTGCCGGCAGCTTAACAGGGGCGACTAGGTACCAAGAGACCCAGTACTTC. Its translation is CAGSLTGATRYQETQYF.

This clonotype was recorded a few times. The chain is built from TRBV29-1 and TRBJ2-2, with D maybe TRBD2 (7 bases). Germline-derived CDR1 and CDR2 are SQVTM and ANQGSEA. This CDR3 is built from 15 residues. The V end lost 5 bases, the J end lost 0 bases, and 13 bases lay between the germline ends. The CDR3 DNA sequence: TGCAGCGTTTCAAGGGGGGGACCGAACACCGGGGAGCTGTTTTTT. Amino acids: CSVSRGGPNTGELFF.

The chain recombines TRBV9 with TRBJ1-1; D remains ambiguous. Looked up from germline, CDR1 is SGDLS and CDR2 is YYNGEE. Trimming removed 10 bases from V and 2 bases from J, with 15 bases in between. The CDR3 contains 13 residues. CDR3 nucleotides: TGTGCCTCGGGGAGGGAGTTAAACACTGAAGCTTTCTTT. Amino acids: CASGRELNTEAFF. Based on the CDR3 plus reference TRBV9 and TRBJ1-1, the full variable domain is DSGVTQTPKHLITATGQRVTLRCSPRSGDLSVYWYQQSLDQGLQFLIQYYNGEERAKGNILERFSAQQFPDLHSELNLSSLELGDSALYFCASGRELNTEAFFGQGTRLTVV.

This clonotype was found a few times. The chain has TRBV5-3 and TRBJ1-4; D unclear. TRBV5-3 carries the ORF label, with uncertain function. V lost 8 bases to trimming and J lost 8 bases, with 22 bases between them. The CDR3 extends over 15 amino acids. CDR3 bases: TGTGCCAGCAGCGAAGAGGGTAGGGTCGGCGAAAAACTGTTTTTT. This encodes CASSEEGRVGEKLFF.

This clonotype was detected only a few times. The gene calls are TRBV6-1 and TRBJ1-2, with D possibly TRBD1 on 6 matching bases. The germline CDR1 and CDR2 sequences are MNHNS and SASEGT. The CDR3 sequence is 14 residues long. Trimming removed 6 bases at V and 3 bases at J, with 14 bases between. The CDR3 region has the DNA TGTGCCAGCAGCACAGGGTTTAGGGACTATGGCTACACCTTC. Protein product: CASSTGFRDYGYTF.

The rearrangement joins TRBV5-3 to TRBJ1-1; unclear D gene. TRBV5-3 is sorted into the ORF group, with uncertain function. Trimming pared 8 bases from V and 0 bases from J, leaving 14 bases between. The CDR3 covers 14 residues. CDR3 bases: TGTGCCAGCAGCCTCGACTACATGAACACTGAAGCTTTCTTT. It translates to CASSLDYMNTEAFF.

This clonotype was counted only a few times. V gene TRBV28 combines with J gene TRBJ1-1; D is ambiguous. This CDR3 has 14 residues. The ends were cut back, 6 bases at V and 1 base at J, with 12 bases in the middle. Germline V gene sequence: CDR1 MDHEN, CDR2 SYDVKM. As DNA, the CDR3 is TGTGCCAGCAGCTTAGAGTGGAGGAACACTGAAGCTTTCTTT. The encoded protein is CASSLEWRNTEAFF.

The genes are TRBV9 and TRBJ1-5, with 7 bases that match TRBD1. Per germline, CDR1 SGDLS and CDR2 YYNGEE. V lost 4 bases and J lost 2; bases outside the gene matches: 6. There are 15 residues in the CDR3. The CDR3 reads CASSSGGRGNQPQHF. The CDR3 DNA follows: TGTGCCAGCAGCTCAGGGGGGAGAGGCAATCAGCCCCAGCATTTT.

The rearrangement joins TRBV12-5 to TRBJ2-7, with 8 bases lining up with TRBD2. V shed 0 bases, J shed 6 bases, and the junction held 10 bases outside the gene matches. Germline CDR1 reads LGHNT; CDR2 reads FRNRAP. The CDR3 runs 16 residues. CDR3: CASGLVPETSVGEQYF. CDR3 bases: TGTGCTAGTGGTTTGGTACCTGAGACTAGCGTAGGCGAGCAGTACTTC.

The chain combines TRBV4-1 with TRBJ1-3; D perhaps matches TRBD1 (5 bases). V lost 0 bases and J lost 0, with 12 bases in between. The CDR3 has 17 amino acids. Looked up from germline, CDR1 is MGHRA and CDR2 is YSYEKL. CDR3 residues: CASSQDPTASSGNTIYF. CDR3 DNA: TGCGCCAGCAGCCAAGATCCGACAGCTAGCTCTGGAAACACCATATATTTT.

This clonotype turned up a few times. The V gene is TRBV2, the J gene TRBJ2-5; weak D call: TRBD2 (5 bases). The CDR3 spans 12 residues. Germline V CDR1 and CDR2: SNHLY, FYNNEI. Trimming took off 4 bases at V and 5 bases at J, with 8 bases between the two ends. DNA for the CDR3: TGTGCCAGCAGTGTTTCGGGGGAGACCCAGTACTTC. Its translation is CASSVSGETQYF.

This rearrangement joins TRBV6-2 or TRBV6-3 to TRBJ2-4, with 7 nucleotides matching TRBD2. V lost 0 bases, J lost 0 bases, and 11 bases stayed unmatched. Germline CDR1 MNHEY, CDR2 SVGEGT. The CDR3 totals 19 residues. The chain's CDR3 is CASSYSMRVAGLAKNIQYF. The DNA for the CDR3 is TGTGCCAGCAGTTACTCGATGCGGGTAGCGGGCCTAGCCAAAAACATTCAGTACTTC.

The J gene is TRBJ1-6, the V gene TRBV6-1; 12 bases map to TRBD1. Germline-derived CDR1 and CDR2 are MNHNS and SASEGT. The trim removed 5 bases at V and 14 bases at J, leaving 16 bases unmatched. The CDR3 sequence is 17 residues long. CDR3 protein: CASSYGRDRGRETALHF. Here the CDR3 DNA reads TGTGCCAGCAGTTACGGGCGGGACAGGGGGCGCGAGACGGCCCTCCACTTT.

This clonotype was found a few times. The gene calls are TRBV5-6 and TRBJ2-5, with D tentatively TRBD1 (6 bases). The CDR3 has 14 amino acids. The germline V gene encodes CDR1 SGHDT and CDR2 YYEEEE. Trimming left V 0 bases short and J 0 bases short, with 6 bases between. CDR3 loop: CASSLGTDQETQYF. The CDR3, as DNA: TGTGCCAGCAGCTTGGGGACAGACCAAGAGACCCAGTACTTC.

J is TRBJ2-1 and V is TRBV4-1; 8 bases match TRBD1. This CDR3 spans 15 amino acids. V shed 6 bases, J shed 6 bases, and the junction held 10 bases outside the gene matches. Germline V gene sequence: CDR1 MGHRA, CDR2 YSYEKL. CDR3 DNA sequence: TGCGCCAGCAGACCCGGGACAGGTTCTTCCAATGAGCAGTTCTTC. Amino acids: CASRPGTGSSNEQFF.

V is TRBV6-2 or TRBV6-3 and J is TRBJ2-7, with D perhaps matching TRBD1 (6 bases). CDR3 length: 14 residues. The V and J ends lost 3 bases and 5 bases respectively, with 14 bases between them. Germline V CDR1 and CDR2: MNHEY, SVGEGT. This CDR3 is CASSYRDRYNEQYF. CDR3 nucleotide sequence: TGTGCCAGCAGTTATCGCGACAGGTATAACGAGCAGTACTTC.

This clonotype was seen only a few times. The rearrangement uses TRBV14 and TRBJ1-2; unclear D gene. The germline V gene encodes CDR1 SGHDN and CDR2 FVKESK. The V end was cut by 6 bases, the J end by 0 bases, with 8 bases between. This CDR3 region has 13 residues. The CDR3 nucleotides are TGTGCCAGCAGTGACACAGCTAACTATGGCTACACCTTC. This gives the protein CASSDTANYGYTF.

J is TRBJ1-1 and V is TRBV5-5, with a weak D call TRBD1 (5 bases). The CDR3 is 16 residues long. V gave up 0 bases and J gave up 1 base, with 13 bases separating them. Germline assignment: CDR1 SGHKS and CDR2 YYEKEE (reference sequence). DNA for the CDR3: TGTGCCAGCAGCTTGGTCGGGGGTAGGAGGAACACTGAAGCTTTCTTT. Its protein is CASSLVGGRRNTEAFF. Complete variable domain (other parts from reference TRBV5-5 and TRBJ1-1): DAGVTQSPTHLIKTRGQQVTLRCSPISGHKSVSWYQQVLGQGPQFIFQYYEKEERGRGNFPDRFSARQFPNYSSELNVNALLLGDSALYLCASSLVGGRRNTEAFFGQGTRLTVV.

The CDR3 DNA reads as TGTGCCACCAGTGATTTGCGCGGGTCATCCTACAATGAGCAGTTCTTC. It yields the protein CATSDLRGSSYNEQFF. The chain is built from TRBV24-1 and TRBJ2-1, with D possibly being TRBD2 (5 bases). Deletions cut 0 bases from V and 1 base from J, with 9 bases between. This CDR3 has 16 residues. Germline lookup yields CDR1 KGHDR and CDR2 SFDVKD.

Points on this clonotype: An end of the junction does not agree with germline; a read error may underlie this. The chain carries TRBV9 and TRBJ2-2; 7 bases are shared with TRBD2. CDR1 and CDR2 from the germline V gene are SGDLS and YYNGEE. This CDR3 is 17 amino acids long. The CDR3 region has the DNA TGTGCCAGCAGCGTAGAAGGGCTAGCGGAGAACACCGGGGAGCTGCTTTTT. This translates into CASSVEGLAENTGELLF.

This clonotype was detected a few times. The V gene is TRBV2, the J gene TRBJ2-1; D is perhaps TRBD1 (5 bases). The CDR3 sequence is 14 residues long. Germline V gene data show CDR1 as SNHLY and CDR2 as FYNNEI. Deletions cut 6 bases from V and 0 bases from J, with 9 bases between. Written as DNA, the CDR3 is TGTGCCAGCAGCGTCGACAGCTCCTACAATGAGCAGTTCTTC. It codes for CASSVDSSYNEQFF.

This clonotype showed up just once. The chain links TRBV5-1 to TRBJ2-2; 9 positions agree with TRBD2. Germline loops: CDR1 SGHRS, CDR2 YFSETQ. This CDR3 is 19 amino acids long. The trim removed 2 bases at V and 5 bases at J, leaving 16 bases unmatched. DNA for the CDR3: TGCGCCAGCAGCTTCGCCGGAACTAGCGGGTTATCAATTACCGGGGAGCTGTTTTTT. Translating it yields CASSFAGTSGLSITGELFF.

This chain joins TRBV7-8 and TRBJ2-2; D is uncertain. Germline-derived CDR1 and CDR2 are SGHVS and FQNEAQ. This CDR3 region has 16 residues. With 2 bases removed from V and 0 bases from J, the gap between germline ends came to 10 bases. The CDR3 DNA is TGTGCCAGCAGCTTATTCGTAGGAACGAACACCGGGGAGCTGTTTTTT. It specifies CASSLFVGTNTGELFF. Full variable domain (missing parts from reference TRBV7-8 and TRBJ2-2): GAGVSQSPRYKVAKRGQDVALRCDPISGHVSLFWYQQALGQGPEFLTYFQNEAQLDKSGLPSDRFFAERPEGSVSTLKIQRTQQEDSAVYLCASSLFVGTNTGELFFGEGSRLTVL.

The CDR3 protein is CASSLEADGKLFF. CDR3 DNA: TGCGCCAGCAGCTTGGAGGCAGACGGAAAACTGTTTTTT. The genes are TRBV5-1 and TRBJ1-4; D uncertain. Germline V gene lookup returns CDR1 SGHRS and CDR2 YFSETQ. Trimming shortened V by 0 bases and J by 10 bases, and 10 bases separated the two germline ends. The CDR3 runs 13 residues. Full variable domain (rest looked up from reference TRBV5-1 and TRBJ1-4): KAGVTQTPRYLIKTRGQQVTLSCSPISGHRSVSWYQQTPGQGLQFLFEYFSETQRNKGNFPGRFSGRQFSNSRSEMNVSTLELGDSALYLCASSLEADGKLFFGSGTQLSVL.

The V call is TRBV6-2 or TRBV6-3, the J call TRBJ2-7; weak D call: TRBD1 (5 bases). Trimming pared 2 bases from V and 3 bases from J, leaving 8 bases between. This CDR3 is built from 13 residues. Germline CDR1 and CDR2: MNHEY and SVGEGT. The CDR3 coding sequence is TGTGCCAGCAGTTACGGGGCTGACTACGAGCAGTACTTC. Translating gives CASSYGADYEQYF.

The CDR3 protein is CASRARGSGNTIYF. Here the CDR3 DNA reads TGTGCCAGCAGGGCGAGGGGCTCTGGAAACACCATATATTTT. V usage is TRBV7-3 and J usage is TRBJ1-3, with D possibly matching TRBD1 (5 bases). V was trimmed by 6 bases and J by 0 bases, leaving 9 bases between them. CDR1 and CDR2 from the germline V gene are SGHTA and FQGTGA. The CDR3 runs 14 residues. The full variable domain, rest sourced from reference TRBV7-3 and TRBJ1-3, is GAGVSQTPSNKVTEKGKYVELRCDPISGHTALYWYRQSLGQGPEFLIYFQGTGAADDSGLPNDRFFAVRPEGSVSTLKIQRTERGDSAVYLCASRARGSGNTIYFGEGSWLTVV.

This rearrangement joins TRBV28 to TRBJ2-1, with D perhaps matching TRBD1 (5 bases). Germline V gene lookup returns CDR1 MDHEN and CDR2 SYDVKM. This CDR3 contains 16 residues. V was trimmed by 4 bases and J by 5 bases, leaving 18 bases between them. The chain's CDR3 is CASSSLPGREDNEQFF. DNA of the CDR3: TGTGCCAGCAGTTCTCTACCGGGCAGGGAAGACAATGAGCAGTTCTTC.

The J gene is TRBJ1-6, the V gene TRBV6-2 or TRBV6-3; TRBD1 is a possible D gene (5 bases). The germline V and J ends were trimmed by 6 bases and 9 bases, with 21 bases remaining between them. The V gene's germline CDR1 is MNHEY and CDR2 SVGEGT. The CDR3 is 16 residues long. CDR3 in DNA: TGTGCCAGCAGCAAGACAGCGGCTGCTAATTTTTCACCCCTCCACTTT. This sequence encodes CASSKTAAANFSPLHF.

This clonotype was seen a handful of times. This chain links TRBV19 with TRBJ2-2; 13 bases fit TRBD2. V lost 6 bases to trimming and J lost 4 bases; unmatched junction nucleotides: 5. Per germline, CDR1 LNHDA and CDR2 SQIVND (reference sequence). The CDR3 sequence is 16 residues long. CDR3 sequence: CASSHTSGRATGELFF. The CDR3 DNA reads as TGTGCCAGTAGCCACACTAGCGGGAGGGCCACCGGGGAGCTGTTTTTT.